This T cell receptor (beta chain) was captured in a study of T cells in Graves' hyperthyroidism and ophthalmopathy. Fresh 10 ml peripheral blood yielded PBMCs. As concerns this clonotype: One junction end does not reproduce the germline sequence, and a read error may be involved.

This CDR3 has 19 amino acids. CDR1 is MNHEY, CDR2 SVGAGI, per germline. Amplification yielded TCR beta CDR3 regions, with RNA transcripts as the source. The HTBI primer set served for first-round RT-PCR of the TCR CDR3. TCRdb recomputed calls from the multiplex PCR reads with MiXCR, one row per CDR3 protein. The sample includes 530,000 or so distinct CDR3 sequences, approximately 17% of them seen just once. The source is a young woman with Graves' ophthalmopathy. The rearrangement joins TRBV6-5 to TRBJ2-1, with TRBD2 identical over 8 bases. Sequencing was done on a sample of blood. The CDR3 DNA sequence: TGTGCCAGCTGTTACTCGGGGTCGACTAGCGAGAGCTCCTACAATGAGCAGTTCTTC. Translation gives CASCYSGSTSESSYNEQFF.